These 11 T cell receptor beta chains were sequenced from one sample in a study of Ad26.COV2.S vaccination and SARS-CoV-2 variants. The method was immunoSEQ multiplex PCR; TCRdb's version includes in-frame clones alone and lacks a portion of them. The data contain 300,000 to 450,000 clones, roughly 81% of them singletons. Indicated treatment: approximately 18 received Ad26.COV2.S at low or high dose, single or two shots; 5 received placebo; per-sample allocation not given. Vaccine and placebo recipients were sampled on day 63 after the first injection. This material consisted of peripheral blood, taken in a trial of Ad26.COV2.S vaccine versus placebo. All receptors derive from a person aged 18-60 years who received the Ad26.COV2.S COVID-19 vaccine or a placebo.

The chain is built from TRBV18 and TRBJ2-7, with 7 nucleotides matching TRBD1. The length of the CDR3 is 14 residues. V lost 6 bases and J lost 1; bases outside the gene matches: 6. Per the germline V gene, CDR1 is KGHSH and CDR2 is LQKENI. DNA of the CDR3: TGTGCCAGCTCGCAGCCGGGACAGTCCTACGAGCAGTACTTC. It translates to CASSQPGQSYEQYF.

V and J are TRBV10-3 and TRBJ1-1; D perhaps matches TRBD1 (6 bases). The CDR3 has 12 residues. V gave up 4 bases and J gave up 8 bases, with 11 bases separating them. Per the germline V gene, CDR1 is ENHRY and CDR2 is SYGVKD. CDR3 region: CAISARTEEAFF. The CDR3 DNA reads as TGTGCCATCAGTGCGAGGACAGAAGAAGCTTTCTTT.

The CDR3 DNA is TGTGCCTGGAGTGTTTTACTAGCGGGGGACAATGAGCAGTTCTTC. It codes for CAWSVLLAGDNEQFF. The rearrangement links TRBV30 to TRBJ2-1, with TRBD2 matching 11 bases. The germline CDR1 and CDR2 sequences are GTSNPN and SVGIG (reference sequence). This CDR3 comprises 15 residues. The V gene end was trimmed by 0 bases and the J gene end by 5 bases; junction bases not matched to a gene: 3.

J is TRBJ1-2 and V is TRBV6-5; D is uncertain. The CDR3 runs to 12 residues. The germline V gene encodes CDR1 MNHEY and CDR2 SVGAGI. V lost 4 bases to trimming and J lost 5 bases, with 8 bases between them. This CDR3 reads CASSSPLYGYTF. The DNA of the CDR3 is TGTGCCAGCAGTTCCCCTCTGTATGGCTACACCTTC.

The rearrangement links TRBV11-2 to TRBJ2-1; D gene ambiguous. CDR3 length: 14 amino acids. Trimming left V 5 bases short and J 6 bases short, with 14 bases between. Germline CDR1 SGHAT, CDR2 FQNNGV. This CDR3 is CASSDTPSINEQFF. The CDR3 DNA is TGTGCCAGCAGCGACACTCCTTCCATCAATGAGCAGTTCTTC. The full variable domain, completed using reference TRBV11-2 and TRBJ2-1, is EAGVAQSPRYKIIEKRQSVAFWCNPISGHATLYWYQQILGQGPKLLIQFQNNGVVDDSQLPKDRFSAERLKGVDSTLKIQPAKLEDSAVYLCASSDTPSINEQFFGPGTRLTVL.

The V call is TRBV4-3, the J call TRBJ2-3, with D possibly TRBD2 on 6 matching bases. Trimming took 0 bases from V and 3 from J, leaving 16 bases between them. Germline assignment: CDR1 LGHNA and CDR2 YSLEER. CDR3 length: 17 residues. CDR3 protein: CASSQEFGTGFTDTQYF. CDR3 bases: TGCGCCAGCAGCCAAGAATTTGGGACTGGGTTTACAGATACGCAGTATTTT.

The gene calls are TRBV7-9 and TRBJ2-7; 10 nucleotides agree with TRBD1. The germline gives CDR1 SEHNR, CDR2 FQNEAQ (reference sequence). The CDR3 is made up of 14 amino acids. J lost 4 bases, V lost 5 bases, and 5 bases had no gene match. DNA for the CDR3: TGTGCCAGCAGCCCCCGGACAGGGGGTTACGAGCAGTACTTC. This sequence encodes CASSPRTGGYEQYF.

The chain uses TRBV7-9 and TRBJ1-5; D possibly corresponds to TRBD1 (5 bases). The V gene's germline CDR1 is SEHNR and CDR2 FQNEAQ (reference sequence). The V end was cut by 4 bases, the J end by 5 bases, with 12 bases between. The CDR3 extends over 14 amino acids. In nucleotides, the CDR3 is TGTGCCAGCAGCTCAGGCGGGGCCCATCAGCCCCAGCATTTT. This encodes CASSSGGAHQPQHF.

This chain links TRBV24-1 with TRBJ2-4, with 11 bases identical to TRBD1. CDR3 length: 16 amino acids. The V gene's germline CDR1 is KGHDR and CDR2 SFDVKD. V lost 3 bases, J lost 7 bases, and 7 bases stayed unmatched. CDR3 sequence: CATSDPAGTGGNIQYF. The CDR3, as DNA: TGTGCCACCAGTGATCCGGCCGGGACAGGGGGTAACATTCAGTACTTC.

V and J are TRBV6-5 and TRBJ2-7; maybe TRBD2 (5 bases). Trimming stripped 2 bases from V and 12 bases from J, with 14 bases between. Germline V lookup: CDR1 MNHEY, CDR2 SVGAGI. The CDR3 contains 12 residues. The CDR3 DNA sequence: TGTGCCAGCAGTTACGGGGAGTCCATCGCGTACTTC. Its translation: CASSYGESIAYF.

V and J are TRBV9 and TRBJ2-2; 7 positions agree with TRBD2. This CDR3 region has 15 residues. The germline CDR1 and CDR2 sequences are SGDLS and YYNGEE. Trimming cost V 7 bases and J 5 bases; bases outside gene matches: 11. Here the CDR3 reads CASGIQGGGTGELFF. In DNA, the CDR3 is TGTGCCAGCGGGATTCAGGGCGGGGGAACCGGGGAGCTGTTTTTT.